The 9 T cell receptor beta chains listed next were all sequenced from one sample in a study of blood T cell repertoires in COVID-19. Only in-frame clones appear in the TCRdb table, and some are missing; sequencing was by immunoSEQ multiplex PCR. This table holds about 59,000 clones, approximately 80% found once. Material for sequencing was peripheral blood. The receptors shown here come from a man older than 75 with acute or convalescent COVID-19.

The V gene is TRBV29-1, the J gene TRBJ1-2; 10 positions match TRBD1. The junction had 13 bases not matched to a gene; V was cut back by 7 bases and J by 8 bases. Germline V gene lookup returns CDR1 SQVTM and CDR2 ANQGSEA. The CDR3 length is 14 residues. The CDR3 coding sequence is TGCAGCGCCAAACGGACAGGGGGGTCACTAGGCTACACCTTC. Translation: CSAKRTGGSLGYTF.

The chain couples TRBV5-1 to TRBJ1-2, with TRBD1 identical over 8 bases. Trimming at V came to 2 bases and at J to 4 bases, leaving 7 bases not matched to a gene. The germline gives CDR1 SGHRS, CDR2 YFSETQ. CDR3 size: 15 residues. The CDR3: CASSFSDRDRYGYTF. The CDR3 DNA is TGCGCCAGCAGCTTCTCGGACAGGGATCGCTATGGCTACACCTTC.

The rearrangement uses TRBV18 and TRBJ1-1, with D perhaps TRBD1 (5 bases). Germline assignment: CDR1 KGHSH and CDR2 LQKENI. This CDR3 is 15 amino acids long. V was clipped by 3 bases and J by 2 bases, with 13 bases between them. CDR3 DNA: TGTGCCAGCTCACCCCGTCTGACAGCAAACACTGAAGCTTTCTTT. It translates to CASSPRLTANTEAFF.

J is TRBJ2-5 and V is TRBV9; 13 bases match TRBD2. This CDR3 spans 16 amino acids. With 4 bases clipped from V and 4 bases from J, the junction kept 7 bases outside the gene matches. The germline CDR1 and CDR2 sequences are SGDLS and YYNGEE. The CDR3 here is CASSPGLAGVGETQYF. CDR3 in DNA: TGTGCCAGCAGCCCTGGACTAGCGGGAGTTGGAGAGACCCAGTACTTC.

The chain uses TRBV28 and TRBJ1-2; TRBD1 matches 9 bases. The CDR3 consists of 14 residues. Germline V gives CDR1 MDHEN, CDR2 SYDVKM. Trimming cost V 10 bases and J 3 bases; bases outside gene matches: 9. The CDR3, as DNA: TGTGCCACATCAGGGACAGGGCTATACTATGGCTACACCTTC. Encoded protein: CATSGTGLYYGYTF.

This rearrangement joins TRBV19 to TRBJ1-1; possibly TRBD1 for D (5 bases). Trimming removed 3 bases at V and 4 bases at J, with 9 bases between. This CDR3 comprises 13 residues. Looked up from germline, CDR1 is LNHDA and CDR2 is SQIVND (reference sequence). Here the CDR3 DNA reads TGTGCCAGTAGTATGGGGCGAGTCACTGAAGCTTTCTTT. Translating gives CASSMGRVTEAFF. Drawing the rest from reference TRBV19 and TRBJ1-1, the complete variable domain is DGGITQSPKYLFRKEGQNVTLSCEQNLNHDAMYWYRQDPGQGLRLIYYSQIVNDFQKGDIAEGYSVSREKKESFPLTVTSAQKNPTAFYLCASSMGRVTEAFFGQGTRLTVV.

The V and J genes are TRBV11-2 and TRBJ2-5; tentatively, D is TRBD1 (6 bases). This CDR3 has 14 residues. Germline assignment: CDR1 SGHAT and CDR2 FQNNGV. V was pared by 9 bases and J by 2 bases, with 16 bases between. CDR3 region: CASKTRDKQETQYF. The CDR3, as DNA: TGTGCCAGTAAAACCCGGGACAAACAAGAGACCCAGTACTTC.

This clone showed up just once. The CDR3 nucleotides are TGTGCCAGCAGCTCCTACTACGAGCAGTACTTC. As protein: CASSSYYEQYF. This chain uses TRBV5-6 with TRBJ2-7; the D is unclear. Trimming shortened V by 3 bases and J by 3 bases, and 4 bases separated the two germline ends. This CDR3 is 11 amino acids long. Germline V CDR1 and CDR2: SGHDT, YYEEEE.

V is TRBV7-3 and J is TRBJ2-3; D not certain. Germline V CDR1 and CDR2: SGHTA, FQGTGA. Trimming took 5 bases from V and 4 from J, leaving 13 bases between them. There are 14 residues in the CDR3. This chain's CDR3 is CASSPHSTADTQYF. CDR3 DNA sequence: TGTGCCAGCAGCCCTCATTCTACTGCAGATACGCAGTATTTT.